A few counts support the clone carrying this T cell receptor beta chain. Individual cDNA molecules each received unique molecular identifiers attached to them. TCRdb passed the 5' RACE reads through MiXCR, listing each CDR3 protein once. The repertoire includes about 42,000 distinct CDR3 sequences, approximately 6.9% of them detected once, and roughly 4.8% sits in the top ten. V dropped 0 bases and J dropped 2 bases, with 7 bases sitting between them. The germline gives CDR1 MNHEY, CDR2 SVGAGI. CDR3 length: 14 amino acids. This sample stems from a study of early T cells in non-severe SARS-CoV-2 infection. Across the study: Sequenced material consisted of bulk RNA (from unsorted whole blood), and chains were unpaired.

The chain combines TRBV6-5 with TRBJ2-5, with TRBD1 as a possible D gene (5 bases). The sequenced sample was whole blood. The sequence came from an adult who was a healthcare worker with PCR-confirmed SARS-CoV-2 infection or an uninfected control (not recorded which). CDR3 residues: CASSYSQGQETQYF. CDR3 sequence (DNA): TGTGCCAGCAGTTACTCGCAGGGTCAAGAGACCCAGTACTTC.